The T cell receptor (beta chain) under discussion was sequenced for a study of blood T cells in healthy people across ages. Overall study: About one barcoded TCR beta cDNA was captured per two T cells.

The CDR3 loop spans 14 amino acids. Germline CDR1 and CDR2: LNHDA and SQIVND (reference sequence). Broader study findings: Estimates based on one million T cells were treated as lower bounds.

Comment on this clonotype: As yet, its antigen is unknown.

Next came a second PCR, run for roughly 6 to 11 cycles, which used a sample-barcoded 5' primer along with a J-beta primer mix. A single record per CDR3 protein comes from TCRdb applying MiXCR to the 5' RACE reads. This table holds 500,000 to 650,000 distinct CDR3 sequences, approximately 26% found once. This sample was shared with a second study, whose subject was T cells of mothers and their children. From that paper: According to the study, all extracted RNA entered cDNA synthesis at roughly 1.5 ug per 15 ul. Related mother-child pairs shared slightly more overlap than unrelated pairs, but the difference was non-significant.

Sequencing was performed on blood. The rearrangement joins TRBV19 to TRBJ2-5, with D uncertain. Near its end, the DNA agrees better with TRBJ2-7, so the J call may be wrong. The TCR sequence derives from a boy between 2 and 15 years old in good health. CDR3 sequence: CASSIGGTSYEQYF. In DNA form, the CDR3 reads TGTGCCAGTAGTATAGGTGGTACGAGCTACGAGCAGTACTTC.